Below, one T cell receptor (beta chain) is given with its context. The CDR3 spans 17 residues. The ends were cut back, 1 base at V and 2 bases at J, with 17 bases in the middle. Germline lookup yields CDR1 MNHNS and CDR2 SASEGT. These data are taken from a study of blood T cell repertoires in COVID-19. Study details: The origin of the acute and convalescent COVID-19 samples was the United States, Italy and Spain. The analysed material was cDNA or gDNA that came from T cells, B-cell-depleted T cells, or PBMCs.

Source study methods: It was from reference gene primer amplification that nucleated cell counts were estimated. TCRdb's copy holds only in-frame clones and misses some; the assay was immunoSEQ multiplex PCR. Clone size and the V and J calls come from that table; the DNA yielded D and trimming. This sample has 95,000 to 150,000 clones, with roughly 75% found just once. Sequenced sample: peripheral blood. The chain combines TRBV6-1 with TRBJ1-2, with a tentative D call TRBD1 (5 bases). The sequence was collected from a man aged 55-75 years with active or convalescent COVID-19. CDR3 region: CASSEEGRAATNYGYTF. The DNA for the CDR3 is TGTGCCAGCAGTGAAGAGGGGAGGGCGGCCACGAACTATGGCTACACCTTC.